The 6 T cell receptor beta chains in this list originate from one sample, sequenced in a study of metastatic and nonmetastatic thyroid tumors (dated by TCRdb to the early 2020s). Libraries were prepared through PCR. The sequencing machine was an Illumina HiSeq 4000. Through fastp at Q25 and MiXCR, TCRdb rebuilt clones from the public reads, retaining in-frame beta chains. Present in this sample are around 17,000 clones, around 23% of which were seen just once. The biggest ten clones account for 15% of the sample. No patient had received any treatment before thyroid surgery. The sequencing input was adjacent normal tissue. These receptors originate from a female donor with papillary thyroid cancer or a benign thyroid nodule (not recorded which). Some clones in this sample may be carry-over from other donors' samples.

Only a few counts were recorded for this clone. The CDR3 spells CASSYTRTGGETQYF. CDR3 coding DNA: TGTGCCAGCAGTTACACTCGTACAGGGGGGGAGACCCAGTACTTC. The chain carries TRBV6-5 and TRBJ2-5; 8 nucleotides line up with TRBD1. This CDR3 comprises 15 residues. V trimming: 2 bases; J trimming: 5 bases; junction bases outside the gene matches: 7. CDR1 MNHEY and CDR2 SVGAGI come from the germline V gene.

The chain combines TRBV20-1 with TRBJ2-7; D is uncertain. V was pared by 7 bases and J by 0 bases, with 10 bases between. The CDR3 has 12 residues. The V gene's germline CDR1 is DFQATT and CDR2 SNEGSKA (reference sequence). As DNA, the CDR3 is TGCAGTGTCCGACTGAGCTCCTACGAGCAGTACGTC. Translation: CSVRLSSYEQYV.

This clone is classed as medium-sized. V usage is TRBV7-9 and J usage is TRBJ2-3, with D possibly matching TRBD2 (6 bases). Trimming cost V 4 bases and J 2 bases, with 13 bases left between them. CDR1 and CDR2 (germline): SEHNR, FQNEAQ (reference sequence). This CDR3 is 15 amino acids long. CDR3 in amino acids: CASSSTGVPTDTQYF. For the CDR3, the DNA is TGTGCCAGCAGCTCAACGGGAGTCCCCACAGATACGCAGTATTTT. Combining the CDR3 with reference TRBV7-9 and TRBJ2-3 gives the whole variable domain DTGVSQNPRHKITKRGQNVTFRCDPISEHNRLYWYRQTLGQGPEFLTYFQNEAQLEKSRLLSDRFSAERPKGSFSTLEIQRTEQGDSAMYLCASSSTGVPTDTQYFGPGTRLTVL.

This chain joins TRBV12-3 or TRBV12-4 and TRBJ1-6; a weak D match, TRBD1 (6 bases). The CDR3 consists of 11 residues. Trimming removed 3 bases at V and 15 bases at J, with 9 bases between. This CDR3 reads CASSLEGGLHF. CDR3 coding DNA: TGTGCCAGCAGTTTGGAGGGGGGCCTCCACTTT.

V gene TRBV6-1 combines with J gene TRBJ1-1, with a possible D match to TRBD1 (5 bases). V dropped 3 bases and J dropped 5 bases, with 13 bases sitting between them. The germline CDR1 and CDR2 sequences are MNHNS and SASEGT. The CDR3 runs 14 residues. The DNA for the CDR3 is TGTGCCAGCAGTGACATTGGCACAGGTACTGAAGCTTTCTTT. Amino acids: CASSDIGTGTEAFF.

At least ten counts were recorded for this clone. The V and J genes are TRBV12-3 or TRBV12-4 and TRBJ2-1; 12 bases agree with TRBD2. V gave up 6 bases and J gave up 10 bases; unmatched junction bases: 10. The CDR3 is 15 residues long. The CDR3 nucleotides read TGTGCCAGCAGCCCAATATCTAGCGGGAGGGAAGAGCAGTTCTTC. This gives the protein CASSPISSGREEQFF.